The 8 T cell receptor beta chains below all came from one sample that was sequenced in a study of T cells expressing NK-cell markers. Each CDR3 protein gets one entry in TCRdb, which reprocessed the 5' RACE reads and gives no DNA. Its clone listing holds around 470,000 distinct CDR3 sequences. Sequenced material: blood T cells: a sorted CD56 or NKG2C T cell subset, CD4+ or CD8+ T cells, or bulk PBMC T cells (not recorded which). The source is a woman between 45 and 65 years old in good health.

This sequence joins TRBV5-1 and TRBJ2-1; TCRdb's D gene call, TRBD2, goes unchecked for lack of DNA. The CDR3 has 17 amino acids. The germline V gene has CDR1 SGHRS and CDR2 YFSETQ. CDR3: CASSPGLAGFWSNEQFF.

This sequence joins TRBV29-1 and TRBJ2-1; TCRdb gives TRBD1 as the D gene, but with no DNA this cannot be confirmed. The V gene's germline CDR1 is SQVTM and CDR2 ANQGSEA. The CDR3 contains 13 residues. The CDR3 region is CSGGHGSGNEQFF.

The CDR3 protein is CASSYRGSYNEQFF. The chain recombines TRBV6-2 or TRBV6-3 with TRBJ2-1. CDR3 length equals 14 residues. Germline-derived CDR1 and CDR2 are MNHEY and SVGEGT.

This chain links TRBV5-1 with TRBJ1-3. The CDR3 spans 12 residues. The germline gives CDR1 SGHRS, CDR2 YFSETQ. The CDR3 region is CASSLEGNTIYF.

The CDR3: CASSDTSGSSPLETQYF. The chain is built from TRBV25-1 and TRBJ2-5; TCRdb selects TRBD2, and the lack of DNA leaves this call unchecked. CDR1 and CDR2 from the germline V gene are MGHDK and SYGVNS. CDR3 size: 17 residues.

The CDR3 protein is CAWSASGSYGETQYF. The chain combines TRBV30 with TRBJ2-5; the TRBD2 assignment by TCRdb is unverifiable without DNA. CDR1 and CDR2 (germline): GTSNPN, SVGIG (reference sequence). The CDR3 extends over 15 amino acids.

This chain connects TRBV19 to TRBJ2-3; TCRdb's D call, TRBD1, is unchecked because there is no DNA. This CDR3 is 16 amino acids long. Germline CDR1 reads LNHDA; CDR2 reads SQIVND (reference sequence). The CDR3 sequence: CASSRRGWFVTDTQYF. The variable domain in full, completed from reference TRBV19 and TRBJ2-3, reads DGGITQSPKYLFRKEGQNVTLSCEQNLNHDAMYWYRQDPGQGLRLIYYSQIVNDFQKGDIAEGYSVSREKKESFPLTVTSAQKNPTAFYLCASSRRGWFVTDTQYFGPGTRLTVL.

The chain employs TRBV3-1 and TRBJ1-2. This CDR3 spans 14 amino acids. The germline V gene has CDR1 LGHDT and CDR2 YNNKEL (reference sequence). This chain's CDR3 is CASSQFPPIYGYTF.